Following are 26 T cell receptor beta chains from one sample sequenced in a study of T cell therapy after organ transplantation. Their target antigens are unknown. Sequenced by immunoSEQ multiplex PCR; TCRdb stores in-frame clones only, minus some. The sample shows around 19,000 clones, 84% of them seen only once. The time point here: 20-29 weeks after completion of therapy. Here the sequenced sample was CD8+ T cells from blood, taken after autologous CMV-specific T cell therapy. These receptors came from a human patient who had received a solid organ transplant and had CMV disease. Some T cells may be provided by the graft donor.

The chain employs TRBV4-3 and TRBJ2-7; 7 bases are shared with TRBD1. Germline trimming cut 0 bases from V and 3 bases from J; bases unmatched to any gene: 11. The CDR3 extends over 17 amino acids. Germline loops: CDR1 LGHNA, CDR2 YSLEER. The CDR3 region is CASSQEEVGGRDYEQYF. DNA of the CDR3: TGCGCCAGCAGCCAAGAGGAAGTAGGGGGCCGAGACTACGAGCAGTACTTC.

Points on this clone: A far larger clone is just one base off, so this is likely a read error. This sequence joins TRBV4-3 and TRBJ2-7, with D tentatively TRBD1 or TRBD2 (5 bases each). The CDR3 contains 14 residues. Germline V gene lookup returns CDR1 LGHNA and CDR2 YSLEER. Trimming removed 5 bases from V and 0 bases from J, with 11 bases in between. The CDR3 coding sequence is TGCGCCAGCAGCTACGGGGCTTACTCCTACGAGCAGTACTTC. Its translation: CASSYGAYSYEQYF.

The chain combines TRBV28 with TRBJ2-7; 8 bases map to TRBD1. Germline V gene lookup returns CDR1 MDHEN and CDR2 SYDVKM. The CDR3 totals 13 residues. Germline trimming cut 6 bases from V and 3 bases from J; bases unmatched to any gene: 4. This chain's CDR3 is CASSETGDYEQYF. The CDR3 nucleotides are TGTGCCAGCAGCGAGACAGGGGACTACGAGCAGTACTTC.

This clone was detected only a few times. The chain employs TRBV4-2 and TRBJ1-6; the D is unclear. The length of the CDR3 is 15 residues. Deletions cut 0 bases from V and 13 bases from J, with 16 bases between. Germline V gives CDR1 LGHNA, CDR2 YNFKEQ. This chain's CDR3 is CASSQDLAGPLPLHF. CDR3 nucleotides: TGTGCCAGCAGCCAAGATCTGGCAGGCCCTCTGCCCCTCCACTTT.

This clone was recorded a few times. Written as DNA, the CDR3 is TGTGCCAGCAGTGAAGACGGGACAGGCTCCTACGAGCAGTACTTC. Its protein is CASSEDGTGSYEQYF. This chain connects TRBV6-1 to TRBJ2-7, with 8 bases that match TRBD1. Trimming removed 1 base from V and 0 bases from J; junction bases left unmatched: 2. This CDR3 contains 15 residues. Germline CDR1 and CDR2: MNHNS and SASEGT.

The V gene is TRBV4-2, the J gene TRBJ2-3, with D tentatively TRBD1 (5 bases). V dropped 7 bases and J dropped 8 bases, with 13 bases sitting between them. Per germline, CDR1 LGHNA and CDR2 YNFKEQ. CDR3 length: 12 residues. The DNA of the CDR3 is TGTGCCAGCATAGGGGTGAGAGGTACGCAGTATTTT. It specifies CASIGVRGTQYF.

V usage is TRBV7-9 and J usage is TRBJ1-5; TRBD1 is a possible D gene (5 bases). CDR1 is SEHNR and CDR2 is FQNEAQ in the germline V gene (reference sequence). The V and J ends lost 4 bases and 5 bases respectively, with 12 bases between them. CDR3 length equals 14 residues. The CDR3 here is CASSSLPGDQPQHF. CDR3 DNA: TGTGCCAGCAGCTCCCTCCCGGGGGATCAGCCCCAGCATTTT.

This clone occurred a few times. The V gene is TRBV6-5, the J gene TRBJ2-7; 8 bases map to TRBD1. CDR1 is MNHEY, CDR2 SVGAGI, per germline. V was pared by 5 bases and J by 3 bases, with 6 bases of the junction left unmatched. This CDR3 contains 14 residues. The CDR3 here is CASSPGGAGYEQYF. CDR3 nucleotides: TGTGCCAGCAGTCCAGGGGGCGCAGGCTACGAGCAGTACTTC.

As DNA, the CDR3 is TGTGCCAGCAGCCAGGGGACTGGGGGGTATGAGCAGTTCTTC. Translation gives CASSQGTGGYEQFF. V usage is TRBV4-2 and J usage is TRBJ2-1, with a tentative D call TRBD2 (6 bases). This CDR3 has 14 amino acids. Germline loops: CDR1 LGHNA, CDR2 YNFKEQ. V shed 3 bases and J shed 8 bases, with 14 bases lying between them.

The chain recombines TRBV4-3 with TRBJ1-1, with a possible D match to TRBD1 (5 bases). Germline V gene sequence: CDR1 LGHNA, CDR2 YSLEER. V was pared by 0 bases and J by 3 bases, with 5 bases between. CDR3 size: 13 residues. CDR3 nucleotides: TGCGCCAGCAGCCAAGAACAGGACACTGAAGCTTTCTTT. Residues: CASSQEQDTEAFF.

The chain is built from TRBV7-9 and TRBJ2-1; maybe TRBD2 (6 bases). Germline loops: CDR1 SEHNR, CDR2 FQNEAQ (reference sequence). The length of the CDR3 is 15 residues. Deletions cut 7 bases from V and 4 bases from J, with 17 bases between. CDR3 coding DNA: TGTGCCAGCATGGGGGACTCCCCAAATTACAATGAGCAGTTCTTC. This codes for CASMGDSPNYNEQFF.

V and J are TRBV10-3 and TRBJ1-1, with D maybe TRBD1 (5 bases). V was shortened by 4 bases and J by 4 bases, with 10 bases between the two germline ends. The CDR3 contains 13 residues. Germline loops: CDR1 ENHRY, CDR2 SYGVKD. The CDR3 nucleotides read TGTGCCATCAGTGGGCAGGGCCCCACTGAAGCTTTCTTT. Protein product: CAISGQGPTEAFF.

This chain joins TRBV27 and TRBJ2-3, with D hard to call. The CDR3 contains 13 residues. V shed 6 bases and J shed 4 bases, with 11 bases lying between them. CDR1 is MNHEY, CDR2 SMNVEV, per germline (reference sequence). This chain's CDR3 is CASSYTLADTQYF. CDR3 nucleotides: TGTGCCAGCAGCTACACTCTGGCAGATACGCAGTATTTT.

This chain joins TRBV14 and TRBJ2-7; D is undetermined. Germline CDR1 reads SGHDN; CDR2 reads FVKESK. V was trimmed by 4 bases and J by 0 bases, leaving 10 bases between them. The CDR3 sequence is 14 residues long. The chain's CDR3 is CASSLTQDSYEQYF. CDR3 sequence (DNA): TGTGCCAGCAGCCTAACCCAGGACTCCTACGAGCAGTACTTC.

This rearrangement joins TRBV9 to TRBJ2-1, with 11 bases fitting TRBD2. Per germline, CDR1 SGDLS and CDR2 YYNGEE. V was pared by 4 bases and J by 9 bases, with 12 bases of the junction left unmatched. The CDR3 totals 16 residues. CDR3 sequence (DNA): TGTGCCAGCAGCCTCGCTATAGCGGGAGGGTCTAGTGAGCAGTTCTTC. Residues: CASSLAIAGGSSEQFF. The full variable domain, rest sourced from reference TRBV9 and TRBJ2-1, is DSGVTQTPKHLITATGQRVTLRCSPRSGDLSVYWYQQSLDQGLQFLIQYYNGEERAKGNILERFSAQQFPDLHSELNLSSLELGDSALYFCASSLAIAGGSSEQFFGPGTRLTVL.

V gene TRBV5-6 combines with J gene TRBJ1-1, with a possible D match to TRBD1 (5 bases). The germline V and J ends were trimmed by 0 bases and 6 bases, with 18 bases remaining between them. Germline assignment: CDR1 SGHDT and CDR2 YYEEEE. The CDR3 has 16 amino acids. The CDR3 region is CASSLDPGRAIPEAFF. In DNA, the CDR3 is TGTGCCAGCAGCTTGGACCCTGGCAGGGCGATACCTGAAGCTTTCTTT.

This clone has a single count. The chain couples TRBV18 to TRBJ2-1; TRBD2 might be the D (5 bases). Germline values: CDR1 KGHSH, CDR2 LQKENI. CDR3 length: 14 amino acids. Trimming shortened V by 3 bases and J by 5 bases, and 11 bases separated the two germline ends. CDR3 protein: CASSPRVKDNEQFF. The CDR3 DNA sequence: TGTGCCAGCTCACCGAGGGTGAAGGACAATGAGCAGTTCTTC.

The CDR3 reads CASSSRDYYEQYF. The CDR3 DNA follows: TGTGCCAGCAGCTCTCGGGACTACTACGAGCAGTACTTC. The V and J genes are TRBV9 and TRBJ2-7; 7 nucleotides align to TRBD2. The V segment lost 4 bases and the J segment 3 bases; nucleotides outside the gene matches: 4. The CDR3 is 13 amino acids. Germline V lookup: CDR1 SGDLS, CDR2 YYNGEE.

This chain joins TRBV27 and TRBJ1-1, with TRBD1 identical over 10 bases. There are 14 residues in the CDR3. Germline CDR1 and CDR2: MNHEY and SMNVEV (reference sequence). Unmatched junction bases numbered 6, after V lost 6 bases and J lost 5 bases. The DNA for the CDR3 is TGTGCCAGCAGCCGGGACAGGGGCCTTACTGAAGCTTTCTTT. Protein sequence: CASSRDRGLTEAFF.

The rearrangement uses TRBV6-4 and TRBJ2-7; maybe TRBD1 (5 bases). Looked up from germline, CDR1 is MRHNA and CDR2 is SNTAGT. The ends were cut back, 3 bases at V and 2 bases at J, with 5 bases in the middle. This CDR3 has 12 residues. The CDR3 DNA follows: TGTGCCAGCAGTGAGGACACCTACGAGCAGTACTTC. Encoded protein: CASSEDTYEQYF.

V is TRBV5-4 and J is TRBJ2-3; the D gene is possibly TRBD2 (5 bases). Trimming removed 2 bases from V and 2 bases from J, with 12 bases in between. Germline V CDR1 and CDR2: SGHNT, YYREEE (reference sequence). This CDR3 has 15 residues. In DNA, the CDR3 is TGTGCCAGCAGCTTAAAAACTAGTTTCACAGATACGCAGTATTTT. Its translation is CASSLKTSFTDTQYF.

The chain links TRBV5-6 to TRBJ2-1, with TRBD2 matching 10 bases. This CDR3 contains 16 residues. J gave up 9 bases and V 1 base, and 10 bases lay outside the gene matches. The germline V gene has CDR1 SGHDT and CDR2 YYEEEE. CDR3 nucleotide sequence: TGTGCCAGCAGCTTGCCCGCAGCGGGAGGGCCTGGTGAGCAGTTCTTC. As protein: CASSLPAAGGPGEQFF.

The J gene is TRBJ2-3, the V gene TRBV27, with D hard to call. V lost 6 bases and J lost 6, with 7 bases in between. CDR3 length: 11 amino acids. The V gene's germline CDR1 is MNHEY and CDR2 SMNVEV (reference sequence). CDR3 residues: CASSRRDTQYF. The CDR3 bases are TGTGCCAGCAGCCGTCGGGATACGCAGTATTTT.

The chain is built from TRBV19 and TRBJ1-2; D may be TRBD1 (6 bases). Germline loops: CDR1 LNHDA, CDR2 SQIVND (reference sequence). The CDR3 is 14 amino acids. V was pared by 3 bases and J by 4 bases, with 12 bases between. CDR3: CASSIVGTSYGYTF. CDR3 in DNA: TGTGCCAGTAGTATTGTCGGGACAAGCTATGGCTACACCTTC.

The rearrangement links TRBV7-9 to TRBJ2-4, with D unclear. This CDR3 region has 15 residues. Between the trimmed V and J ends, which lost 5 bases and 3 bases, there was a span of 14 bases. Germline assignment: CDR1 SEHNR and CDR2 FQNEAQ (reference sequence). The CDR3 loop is CASSLTESGKNIQYF. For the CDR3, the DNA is TGTGCCAGCAGCCTGACCGAAAGTGGCAAAAACATTCAGTACTTC.

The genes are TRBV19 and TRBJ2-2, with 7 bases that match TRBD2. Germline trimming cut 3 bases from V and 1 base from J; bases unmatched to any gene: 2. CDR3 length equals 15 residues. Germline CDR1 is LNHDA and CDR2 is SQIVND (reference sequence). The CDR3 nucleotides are TGTGCCAGTAGTATGAAGCGGGGGAACACCGGGGAGCTGTTTTTT. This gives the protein CASSMKRGNTGELFF.